These 5 T cell receptor beta chains share one sample of origin, sequenced in a study of OX40 agonist ivuxolimab in advanced cancers. The library came from the immunoSEQ multiplex PCR assay. TCRdb took this table from immuneACCESS and kept in-frame rearrangements with V and J called. Such tables lack part of the clones; where checked against another copy, unresolved V genes explain under half of the gap, and the rest is unexplained. The sample has fewer than 15,000 clones on record, roughly 90% of them singletons. Together, the top ten hold about 68% of the sample. Sequencing used CD4+ or CD8+ T cells sorted from blood, obtained in a trial of the OX40 agonist ivuxolimab. These receptors were taken from an adult with an advanced solid tumor such as melanoma, head and neck, liver or kidney cancer.

V and J are TRBV7-8 and TRBJ1-1; 7 bases map to TRBD1. This CDR3 contains 15 residues. In germline, CDR1 is SGHVS, CDR2 FQNEAQ. Unmatched junction bases numbered 7, after V lost 5 bases and J lost 1 base. The DNA for the CDR3 is TGTGCCAGCAGCCCAGGGACAGTTTGGAACACTGAAGCTTTCTTT. It translates to CASSPGTVWNTEAFF.

V and J are TRBV12-5 and TRBJ1-5; 8 nucleotides match TRBD1. Germline values: CDR1 LGHNT, CDR2 FRNRAP. With V trimmed by 1 base and J by 11 bases, 1 base remained unmatched. The CDR3 sequence is 12 residues long. CDR3 bases: TGTGCTAGTGGTTTGGACAGGGGGACCCAGCATTTT. Translated: CASGLDRGTQHF.

The chain joins TRBV5-1 to TRBJ2-5; 8 bases are shared with TRBD2. The CDR3 is made up of 15 amino acids. CDR1 is SGHRS and CDR2 is YFSETQ in the germline V gene. V shed 1 base, J shed 0 bases, and the junction held 2 bases outside the gene matches. The DNA of the CDR3 is TGCGCCAGCAGCTTGTATAGCGGGAACCAAGAGACCCAGTACTTC. Protein: CASSLYSGNQETQYF.

The chain links TRBV5-5 to TRBJ2-1; 8 bases agree with TRBD1. With 0 bases clipped from V and 10 bases from J, the junction kept 6 bases outside the gene matches. Germline V gene data show CDR1 as SGHKS and CDR2 as YYEKEE (reference sequence). The CDR3 is 14 residues long. Written as DNA, the CDR3 is TGTGCCAGCAGCTTGGGACAGGGGCTAGGGGAGCAGTTCTTC. This codes for CASSLGQGLGEQFF.

The genes are TRBV6-5 and TRBJ1-5; no definite D call. This CDR3 contains 12 residues. The ends were cut back, 4 bases at V and 3 bases at J, with 4 bases in the middle. Germline lookup yields CDR1 MNHEY and CDR2 SVGAGI. The CDR3, as DNA: TGTGCCAGCAGTTTCGCCAATCAGCCCCAGCATTTT. Residues: CASSFANQPQHF.